This TCR beta chain was found in a study of blood T cell repertoires in COVID-19. Looking at the study overall: PBMCs, B-cell-depleted T cells, or T cells provided the cDNA or gDNA that made up the material.

Per the authors' pipeline: By means of reference gene primer amplification, nucleated cell counts were estimated. This table comes from immunoSEQ multiplex PCR, and its TCRdb copy is limited to in-frame clones, with some not included. The DNA was the basis for D and trimming; V, J and clone size are from that table. The sample lists around 88,000 clones; 85% to 95% were seen once. Sequencing was done on a sample of peripheral blood. The TCR sequence derives from a man in his 60s with acute or convalescent COVID-19.

The CDR3 spells CASSVDSLAVMYNEQFF. The CDR3 nucleotides are TGTGCCAGCAGCGTAGATAGCCTAGCGGTCATGTACAATGAGCAGTTCTTC. The V call is TRBV9, the J call TRBJ2-1, with 7 bases fitting TRBD2. Germline trimming cut 0 bases from V and 4 bases from J; bases unmatched to any gene: 10. The germline CDR1 and CDR2 sequences are SGDLS and YYNGEE. This CDR3 is 17 amino acids long.